This entry lists 30 T cell receptor beta chains sequenced from one sample in a study of CDR3 diversity in severe acne (dated by TCRdb to 2018 to 2020). The library relied on PCR. The reads were generated on an Illumina HiSeq 2000. TCRdb took the public reads, trimmed them with fastp at Q25, ran MiXCR for clone calling and kept in-frame beta chains. Merged by CDR3 protein, the rows form single entries marked with the most common genes and DNA. Present in this sample are roughly 100,000 distinct CDR3 sequences, 51% of which were seen just once. The top ten clonotypes cover around 12% of the sample. Sequenced material: blood. The receptors shown here come from a male donor with acne.

The chain has TRBV27 and TRBJ2-7; D might be TRBD1 or TRBD2, each matching 6 bases. V lost 5 bases and J lost 0, with 14 bases in between. Germline assignment: CDR1 MNHEY and CDR2 SMNVEV (reference sequence). The CDR3 covers 15 residues. CDR3 protein: CASSRGRCYSYEQYF. CDR3 bases: TGTGCCAGCAGTCGGGGGCGGTGTTACTCCTACGAGCAGTACTTC.

This clonotype was counted at least ten times. The gene calls are TRBV7-9 and TRBJ2-1; tentative D call: TRBD2 (6 bases). V was trimmed by 5 bases and J by 6 bases, leaving 26 bases between them. Germline assignment: CDR1 SEHNR and CDR2 FQNEAQ (reference sequence). The CDR3 spans 18 residues. CDR3 in amino acids: CASSRPLAWRDGINEQFF. The CDR3, as DNA: TGTGCCAGCAGCCGTCCCTTGGCCTGGCGGGACGGGATCAATGAGCAGTTCTTC.

Concerning this clonotype itself: This may arise from a read error, as a much more abundant clone is one base away. The chain carries TRBV5-4 and TRBJ2-7; D possibly corresponds to TRBD1 (6 bases). The V gene lost 4 bases and the J gene lost 6 bases, with 17 bases spanning the gap. Germline V gives CDR1 SGHNT, CDR2 YYREEE (reference sequence). CDR3 length: 14 amino acids. The CDR3 protein is CASSNTGTRCEQYF. The CDR3 DNA reads as TGTGCCAGCAGCAATACCGGGACAAGGTGCGAGCAGTACTTC.

In the case of this clonotype: No DNA is shown, since the ends of the CDR3 on it are uncertain; the CDR3 is the one TCRdb lists. The chain is built from TRBV7-6 and TRBJ2-3; TRBD2 is taken as the D call from the table, unchecked against the DNA. The length of the CDR3 is 21 amino acids, counting both ends. Germline V gene sequence: CDR1 SGHVS, CDR2 FNYEAQ. CDR3 loop: CASSTGLAEVFGPGYTDTQYF.

The chain joins TRBV6-1 to TRBJ2-7; D is perhaps TRBD1 (6 bases). Trimming took 5 bases from V and 5 from J, leaving 13 bases between them. The CDR3 is 13 amino acids. The germline V gene has CDR1 MNHNS and CDR2 SASEGT. The CDR3, as DNA: TGTGCCAGCAGTTTGTCGGACAGTAACGAGCAGTACTTC. Protein sequence: CASSLSDSNEQYF.

V is TRBV7-9 and J is TRBJ2-7; 8 bases are a match to TRBD1. V gave up 4 bases and J gave up 6 bases; unmatched junction bases: 8. The CDR3 consists of 14 residues. CDR1 is SEHNR and CDR2 is FQNEAQ in the germline V gene (reference sequence). The DNA for the CDR3 is TGTGCCAGCAGCTCCCACGGACAGGGCGGCGAGCAGTACTTC. It specifies CASSSHGQGGEQYF.

This chain joins TRBV25-1 and TRBJ2-6; D may be TRBD1 (6 bases). There are 16 residues in the CDR3. Germline CDR1 reads MGHDK; CDR2 reads SYGVNS. Deletions cut 6 bases from V and 1 base from J, with 13 bases between. CDR3 coding DNA: TGTGCCAGCAGCGGTACAGGGTCGTCTGGGGCCAACGTCCTGACTTTC. It yields the protein CASSGTGSSGANVLTF.

This clonotype was recorded at least ten times. This chain links TRBV11-2 with TRBJ2-7; a weak D match, TRBD1 (6 bases). With 0 bases removed from V and 4 bases from J, the gap between germline ends came to 13 bases. The germline V gene encodes CDR1 SGHAT and CDR2 FQNNGV. The CDR3 has 15 amino acids. The CDR3 reads CASSLDLQGSYEQYF. The DNA for the CDR3 is TGTGCCAGCAGCTTAGATCTACAGGGCTCTTACGAGCAGTACTTC.

This rearrangement joins TRBV6-5 to TRBJ2-2; D gene unclear. The CDR3 totals 14 residues. V gave up 5 bases and J gave up 3 bases, with 10 bases separating them. CDR1 is MNHEY and CDR2 is SVGAGI in the germline V gene. The CDR3 region is CASSPAGYTGELFF. CDR3 sequence (DNA): TGTGCCAGCAGTCCGGCCGGTTACACCGGGGAGCTGTTTTTT.

Concerning this clonotype itself: The conserved phenylalanine or tryptophan is not found at the CDR3 terminus, so this likely reflects a read error. V and J are TRBV7-2 and TRBJ2-1; TRBD2 aligns across 9 bases. This CDR3 contains 20 residues. The germline V gene has CDR1 SGHTA and CDR2 FQGNSA. Germline trimming cut 2 bases from V and 0 bases from J; bases unmatched to any gene: 14. The chain's CDR3 is CASSLWRLAGSSSSYNEQFR. The CDR3 nucleotides read TGTGCCAGCAGCTTATGGAGGCTAGCGGGGTCCTCGAGCTCCTACAATGAGCAGTTCAGA.

This rearrangement joins TRBV10-3 to TRBJ2-3; 12 bases align to TRBD2. Germline values: CDR1 ENHRY, CDR2 SYGVKD. The CDR3 consists of 15 residues. With V trimmed by 7 bases and J by 2 bases, 4 bases remained unmatched. This CDR3 is CAIKRTSGVTDTQYF. CDR3 DNA: TGTGCCATCAAACGGACTAGCGGGGTCACAGATACGCAGTATTTT.

In this sample, this clonotype turned up many times. The chain recombines TRBV4-1 with TRBJ2-5; 8 bases map to TRBD2. The V and J ends lost 7 bases and 3 bases, in that order; junction bases with no gene match: 7. The CDR3 consists of 14 residues. Germline CDR1 and CDR2: MGHRA and YSYEKL. The CDR3 sequence: CASTLAAGEETQYF. In DNA, the CDR3 is TGCGCCAGCACGTTGGCAGCGGGAGAAGAGACCCAGTACTTC.

V and J are TRBV29-1 and TRBJ1-2; no clear D. The CDR3 totals 14 residues. Germline V CDR1 and CDR2: SQVTM, ANQGSEA. V lost 6 bases and J 0 bases, leaving 14 bases between the germline ends. The CDR3 region is CSVLGATTNYGYTF. CDR3 DNA: TGCAGCGTCCTCGGCGCCACTACTAACTATGGCTACACCTTC.

This rearrangement joins TRBV30 to TRBJ2-1; D tentatively fits TRBD1 or TRBD2 (6 bases each). In germline, CDR1 is GTSNPN, CDR2 SVGIG (reference sequence). The CDR3 consists of 15 residues. In DNA, the CDR3 is TGTGTCTCCACCCCGGGGGCTAGCGCTGGGGATGAGCAGTTCTTC. Translated: CVSTPGASAGDEQFF.

This clonotype was seen ten or more times. The genes are TRBV14 and TRBJ2-7, with 8 bases matching TRBD2. After removal of 3 bases from V and 3 bases from J, the junction contained 7 bases not matched to a gene. Germline V gene data show CDR1 as SGHDN and CDR2 as FVKESK. CDR3 size: 15 residues. The CDR3 reads CASSHTIAGFYEQYF. The CDR3 DNA reads as TGTGCCAGCAGCCACACAATAGCGGGATTCTACGAGCAGTACTTC.

This clonotype was detected only once. This may be a read error, as it is one base from a much larger clone. The conserved closing phenylalanine or tryptophan is absent in this CDR3, likely reflecting a read error. The chain is built from TRBV5-1 and TRBJ1-1; no firm D call. This CDR3 region has 12 residues. Looked up from germline, CDR1 is SGHRS and CDR2 is YFSETQ. The V gene lost 4 bases and the J gene lost 2 bases, with 6 bases spanning the gap. The CDR3: CASSPDNTEAFI. The CDR3 DNA follows: TGCGCCAGCAGCCCGGACAACACTGAAGCTTTCATT.

Notes on this clonotype: This may be a read error, as it is one base from a much larger clone. The CDR3 does not end in the conserved phenylalanine or tryptophan, so this is likely a read error. V is TRBV6-5 and J is TRBJ2-1; unclear D gene. Germline lookup yields CDR1 MNHEY and CDR2 SVGAGI. Trimming left V 4 bases short and J 7 bases short, with 17 bases between. The CDR3 extends over 15 amino acids. The CDR3 spells CASSSVPNLENEQFS. As DNA, the CDR3 is TGTGCCAGCAGTTCGGTCCCCAACCTTGAGAATGAGCAGTTCTCC.

The chain carries TRBV27 and TRBJ2-1, with TRBD2 as a possible D gene (6 bases). This CDR3 spans 16 amino acids. The ends were cut back, 5 bases at V and 3 bases at J, with 17 bases in the middle. Germline CDR1 is MNHEY and CDR2 is SMNVEV (reference sequence). The DNA for the CDR3 is TGTGCCAGCAGTACCGGGAGCGGGTTTTTCTACAATGAGCAGTTCTTC. This gives the protein CASSTGSGFFYNEQFF.

The table lists this clonotype with many counts. The chain has TRBV10-2 and TRBJ2-1, with 9 bases that match TRBD2. Per the germline V gene, CDR1 is WSHSY and CDR2 is SAAADI. This CDR3 has 14 residues. V lost 4 bases to trimming and J lost 5 bases; unmatched junction nucleotides: 3. DNA of the CDR3: TGCGCCAGCAGTGGGACTAGCGACCACAATGAGCAGTTCTTC. This translates into CASSGTSDHNEQFF.

The rearrangement links TRBV12-5 to TRBJ1-1, with 7 nucleotides matching TRBD1. V was clipped by 3 bases and J by 4 bases; unmatched bases: 2. The germline V gene encodes CDR1 LGHNT and CDR2 FRNRAP. The CDR3 covers 13 residues. CDR3 in amino acids: CASGFAGGTEAFF. The CDR3 DNA reads as TGTGCTAGTGGTTTCGCAGGGGGCACTGAAGCTTTCTTT.

The chain couples TRBV2 to TRBJ1-1; D may be TRBD1 (5 bases). The germline V gene has CDR1 SNHLY and CDR2 FYNNEI. The ends were cut back, 7 bases at V and 6 bases at J, with 12 bases in the middle. This CDR3 is built from 12 residues. The CDR3 DNA reads TGTGCCAGCATTTTTACAGGCTCTGAAGCTTTCTTT. Protein sequence: CASIFTGSEAFF.

This clonotype was observed a handful of times. At one end, the junction sequence differs from germline, possibly due to a read error. The chain couples TRBV2 to TRBJ2-2; 9 bases agree with TRBD2. Germline assignment: CDR1 SNHLY and CDR2 FYNNEI. The CDR3 sequence is 17 residues long. CDR3 region: CASKGRAGGWNTGGLFF. The CDR3 region has the DNA TGTGCCAGCAAGGGGCGAGCGGGGGGATGGAACACCGGGGGGCTGTTTTTT.

This clonotype was picked up many times. The rearrangement joins TRBV14 to TRBJ2-7; a possible D gene is TRBD2 (5 bases). The CDR3 runs to 15 residues. The germline V gene has CDR1 SGHDN and CDR2 FVKESK. The ends were cut back, 0 bases at V and 4 bases at J, with 13 bases in the middle. The CDR3 region is CASSQDASGKYEQYF. CDR3 coding DNA: TGTGCCAGCAGCCAAGACGCGTCGGGAAAATACGAGCAGTACTTC.

The V call is TRBV2, the J call TRBJ2-2; D not certain. V shed 10 bases and J shed 6 bases, with 12 bases lying between them. Germline V gene data show CDR1 as SNHLY and CDR2 as FYNNEI. This CDR3 region has 12 residues. CDR3 sequence: CANYRSPGELFF. In nucleotides, the CDR3 is TGTGCCAACTATAGGAGTCCCGGGGAGCTGTTTTTT.

The chain uses TRBV20-1 and TRBJ2-1; 13 bases agree with TRBD2. This CDR3 has 15 amino acids. With 6 bases clipped from V and 5 bases from J, the junction kept 7 bases outside the gene matches. Germline CDR1 reads DFQATT; CDR2 reads SNEGSKA (reference sequence). CDR3 sequence reads: CSARRLAGGDNEQFF. The DNA for the CDR3 is TGCAGTGCCCGCAGACTAGCGGGAGGAGACAATGAGCAGTTCTTC.

The chain combines TRBV7-2 with TRBJ2-5; possible D gene TRBD1, 6 bases. The CDR3 covers 15 residues. V was clipped by 2 bases and J by 1 base, with 11 bases between them. In germline, CDR1 is SGHTA, CDR2 FQGNSA. CDR3 loop: CASSLKGQLQETQYF. In DNA form, the CDR3 reads TGTGCCAGCAGCTTAAAAGGACAGCTCCAAGAGACCCAGTACTTC.

This clonotype has ten or more counts. The CDR3 spells CASSPRTGQKQETQYF. The CDR3 DNA follows: TGTGCCAGCAGCCCCCGGACAGGGCAAAAACAAGAGACCCAGTACTTC. The chain is built from TRBV7-9 and TRBJ2-5, with 8 bases identical to TRBD1. V shed 5 bases, J shed 2 bases, and the junction held 10 bases outside the gene matches. In germline, CDR1 is SEHNR, CDR2 FQNEAQ (reference sequence). The length of the CDR3 is 16 residues.

The rearrangement links TRBV7-2 to TRBJ2-5; 14 bases map to TRBD2. The junction had 9 bases not matched to a gene; V was cut back by 4 bases and J by 5 bases. Germline V gene sequence: CDR1 SGHTA, CDR2 FQGNSA. This CDR3 contains 17 residues. The DNA of the CDR3 is TGTGCCAGCAGCTCGTCGACTAGCGGGAGGGCCAGTGAGACCCAGTACTTC. Its protein is CASSSSTSGRASETQYF.

This clonotype appeared many times. CDR3 sequence reads: CASSPHPGPGDEQYF. The CDR3 DNA reads as TGTGCCAGCTCACCCCACCCGGGACCCGGAGACGAGCAGTACTTC. The V and J genes are TRBV18 and TRBJ2-7; D is tentatively TRBD1 or TRBD2 (5 bases each). Trimming took off 3 bases at V and 5 bases at J, with 17 bases between the two ends. CDR3 size: 15 residues. Germline values: CDR1 KGHSH, CDR2 LQKENI.

The V and J genes are TRBV15 and TRBJ1-2; 8 nucleotides agree with TRBD1. The CDR3 loop spans 15 amino acids. The V segment lost 5 bases and the J segment 4 bases; nucleotides outside the gene matches: 9. Germline-derived CDR1 and CDR2 are LNHNV and YYDKDF (reference sequence). The chain's CDR3 is CATSYRTGLGYGYTF. CDR3 DNA sequence: TGTGCCACCAGCTATAGGACAGGGCTAGGCTATGGCTACACCTTC. The full variable domain, with the rest looked up from reference TRBV15 and TRBJ1-2, is DAMVIQNPRYQVTQFGKPVTLSCSQTLNHNVMYWYQQKSSQAPKLLFHYYDKDFNNEADTPDNFQSRRPNTSFCFLDIRSPGLGDTAMYLCATSYRTGLGYGYTFGSGTRLTVV.